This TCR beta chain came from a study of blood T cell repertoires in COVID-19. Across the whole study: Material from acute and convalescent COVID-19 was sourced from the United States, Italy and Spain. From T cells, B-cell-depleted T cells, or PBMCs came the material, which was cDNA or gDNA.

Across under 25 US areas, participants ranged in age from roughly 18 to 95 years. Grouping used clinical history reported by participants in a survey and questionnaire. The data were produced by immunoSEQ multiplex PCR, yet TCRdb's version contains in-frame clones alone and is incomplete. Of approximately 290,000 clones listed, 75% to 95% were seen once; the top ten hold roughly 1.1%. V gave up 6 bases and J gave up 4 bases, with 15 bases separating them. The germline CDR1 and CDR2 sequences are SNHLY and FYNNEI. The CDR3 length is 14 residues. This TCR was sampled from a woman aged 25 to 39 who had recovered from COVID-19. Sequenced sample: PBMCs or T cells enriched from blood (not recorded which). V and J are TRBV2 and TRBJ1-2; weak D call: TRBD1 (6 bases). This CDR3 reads CASSLDSRVYGYTF. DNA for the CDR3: TGTGCCAGCAGCTTGGACAGTCGTGTCTATGGCTACACCTTC.